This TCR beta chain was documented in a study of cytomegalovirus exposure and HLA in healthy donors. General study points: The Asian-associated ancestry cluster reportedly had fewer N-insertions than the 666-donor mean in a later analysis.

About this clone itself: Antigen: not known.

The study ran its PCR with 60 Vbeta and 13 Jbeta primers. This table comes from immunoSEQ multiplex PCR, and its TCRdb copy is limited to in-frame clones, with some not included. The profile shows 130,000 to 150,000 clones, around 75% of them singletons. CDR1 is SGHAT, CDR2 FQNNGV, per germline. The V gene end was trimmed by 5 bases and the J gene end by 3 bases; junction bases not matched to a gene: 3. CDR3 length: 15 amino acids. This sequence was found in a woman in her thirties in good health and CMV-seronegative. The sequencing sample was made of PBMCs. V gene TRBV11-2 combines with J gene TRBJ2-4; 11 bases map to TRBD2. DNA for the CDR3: TGTGCCAGCAGCCCGGGACTAGCGGACAAAAACATTCAGTACTTC. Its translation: CASSPGLADKNIQYF.